Listed below are T cell receptor beta chains from one sample, sequenced in a study of T cells after yellow fever vaccination. Each CDR3 protein gets one entry after TCRdb re-called the 5' RACE reads with MiXCR. The sample has over 10,000 distinct CDR3 sequences; roughly 4.9% are singletons. The source was PBMCs, either bulk or a sorted T-cell subset (CD4+, CD8+, memory, or dextramer-sorted; not recorded which), collected 45 days after the yellow fever booster vaccination. The source is a man aged 30 to 45 who received the YFV17D yellow fever vaccine. Both conserved end residues are part of each CDR3. The D gene is left open where the match is weak. The size field is filled for only some rows; it gives once, few, many or a size class.

j_call	v_call	d_call	clone_size	cdr3_nt	cdr3_aa
TRBJ2-1	TRBV7-2	TRBD2	many	TGTGCCAGCAGCCTGGGGGTAGCGGGAGGCCGCGAGCAGTTCTTC	CASSLGVAGGREQFF
TRBJ2-7	TRBV7-9	TRBD1	many	TGTGCCAGCAGCTTACGATGGACAGGGGACGAGCAGTACTTC	CASSLRWTGDEQYF
TRBJ1-6	TRBV4-3	-	many	TGCGCCAGCAGCCAAGACCCCATTTCACCCCTCCACTTT	CASSQDPISPLHF
TRBJ2-6	TRBV20-1	-	many	TGCAGTTATTTACGGAAGTCTACCCCCCTTGGGGCCAACGTCCTGACTTTC	CSYLRKSTPLGANVLTF
TRBJ1-2	TRBV3-1	-	many	TGTGCCAGCAGCCCCAGGACAACTGGGGGTGGCTACACCTTC	CASSPRTTGGGYTF
TRBJ2-2	TRBV6-2/TRBV6-3	-	many	TGTGCCAGCAGTCCTCAACGCAAAACAATCGGGGACGGTACGAACACCGGGGAGCTGTTTTTT	CASSPQRKTIGDGTNTGELFF
TRBJ1-2	TRBV7-9	TRBD1	many	TGTGCCAGCAGCTTACCCTGGGACAGGGGTAACTATGGCTACACCTTC	CASSLPWDRGNYGYTF
TRBJ2-3	TRBV3-1	TRBD2	many	TGTGCCAGCAGCCTGGTCGGGCTAGCGGACACAGATACGCAGTATTTT	CASSLVGLADTDTQYF
TRBJ2-7	TRBV19	-	many	TGTGCCAGTAGTGATGTACTCAGCTACGAGCAGTACTTC	CASSDVLSYEQYF
TRBJ2-1	TRBV5-6	-	many	TGTGCCAGCAGTAGAACTAACAGGGAATACAATGAGCAGTTCTTC	CASSRTNREYNEQFF
TRBJ1-5	TRBV7-2	-	many	TGTGCCAGCAGCTTACAGACAGGAGACAATCAGCCCCAGCATTTT	CASSLQTGDNQPQHF
TRBJ2-5	TRBV29-1	TRBD1	many	TGCAGCGTTAGGACAGGCCAAGAGACCCAGTACTTC	CSVRTGQETQYF
TRBJ2-3	TRBV3-1	-	many	TGTGCCAGCAGCCAAGTTAGCGGAAGTAGCACAGATACGCAGTATTTT	CASSQVSGSSTDTQYF
TRBJ2-1	TRBV28	TRBD1	many	TGTGCCAGCAGTCTCCCATGGACAGGGACTAATGAGCAGTTCTTC	CASSLPWTGTNEQFF
TRBJ1-2	TRBV12-3/TRBV12-4	-	many	TGTGCCAGCAGCTTGGACCAAAGGGGATATGGCTACACCTTC	CASSLDQRGYGYTF
TRBJ2-2	TRBV29-1	TRBD1	many	TGCAGCGTGAGGGACAGGGTGAACACCGGGGAGCTGTTTTTT	CSVRDRVNTGELFF
TRBJ2-7	TRBV7-2	-	many	TGTGCCAGCAGCCTAGGACGTTTCGAGCAGTACTTC	CASSLGRFEQYF
TRBJ2-7	TRBV27	-	many	TGTGCCAGCAGTTTATCGGTAGGGTTTTACGAGCAGTACTTC	CASSLSVGFYEQYF
TRBJ2-7	TRBV10-3	-	many	TGTGCCATCAGTCAGGGGACTTCCTACGAGCAGTACTTC	CAISQGTSYEQYF
TRBJ2-1	TRBV29-1	TRBD2	many	TGCAGCGTTGAAGGACTAGCGGGCTCACTTAACTCCTACAATGAGCAGTTCTTC	CSVEGLAGSLNSYNEQFF
TRBJ2-6	TRBV6-2/TRBV6-3	-	many	TGTGCCAGCAGTTACTCTGGGGCCAACGTCCTGACTTTC	CASSYSGANVLTF
TRBJ1-2	TRBV12-3/TRBV12-4	-	many	TGTGCCAGCAGTCCAGGGGTGACCTCTTCGGCTGGCTACACCTTC	CASSPGVTSSAGYTF
TRBJ2-1	TRBV11-2	-	few	TGTGCGGAGAGCTCCTACAATGAGCAGTTCTTC	CAESSYNEQFF
TRBJ1-1	TRBV20-1	-	many	TGCAGTGCTAGACTCGGGAGGGCGAACACTGAAGCTTTCTTT	CSARLGRANTEAFF
TRBJ1-4	TRBV30	-	many	TGTGCCTGGAGCCCGGGGGGTGTTGGAGAAAAACTGTTTTTT	CAWSPGGVGEKLFF
TRBJ2-1	TRBV24-1	TRBD2	many	TGTGCCACCAGTGTAGCGGGAAAAGACAATGAGCAGTTCTTC	CATSVAGKDNEQFF
TRBJ2-2	TRBV19	-	many	TGTGCCAGTAGTAGTCAGGGATACACCGGGGAGCTGTTTTTT	CASSSQGYTGELFF
TRBJ1-4	TRBV30	-	many	TGTGCCTGGAGCCGGGGCCCCGTTGAAAAACTGTTTTTT	CAWSRGPVEKLFF
TRBJ2-5	TRBV30	-	many	TGTGCCTGGAATAGGGACGTCGAGACCCAGTACTTC	CAWNRDVETQYF
TRBJ2-3	TRBV20-1	TRBD1	many	TGCAGTGCTACCTCGGACAGGGGGCACTTAGATACGCAGTATTTT	CSATSDRGHLDTQYF
TRBJ2-7	TRBV20-1	TRBD2	many	TGCAGTGCTAGAGATACTAGCGGGAGGGCCTTCGAGCAGTACTTC	CSARDTSGRAFEQYF
TRBJ2-7	TRBV6-2/TRBV6-3	-	once	TGTGCCAGCAGTTACGCGGGGAGACGGCGCTACGAGCAGTACTTC	CASSYAGRRRYEQYF
TRBJ1-3	TRBV28	-	many	TGTGCCAGCATCTCGACTGGAAACACCATATATTTT	CASISTGNTIYF
TRBJ2-2	TRBV5-1	-	many	TGCGCCAGCAGCCTCCGGCGGGAGAACACCGGGGAGCTGTTTTTT	CASSLRRENTGELFF
TRBJ1-1	TRBV12-3/TRBV12-4	-	many	TGTGCCAGCAGCCCCTGGGCCACTAACACTGAAGCTTTCTTT	CASSPWATNTEAFF
TRBJ1-4	TRBV7-6	TRBD1	-	TGTGCCAGCACCGTACAGGGGGCTGATGAAAAACTGTTTTTT	CASTVQGADEKLFF
TRBJ1-2	TRBV7-2	-	many	TGTGCCAGCAGCGGTTATGGCTACACCTTC	CASSGYGYTF
TRBJ2-5	TRBV6-5	TRBD2	many	TGTGCCAGCAGGGGGGGGGGAGATGGGACCCAGTACTTC	CASRGGGDGTQYF
TRBJ2-1	TRBV6-5	TRBD2	many	TGTGCCAGCAGTCGATCGGGGGGTGAGCAGTTCTTC	CASSRSGGEQFF
TRBJ2-7	TRBV27	TRBD1	many	TGTGCCAGCAGTCCTGGGGACAGCTCCTACGAGCAGTACTTC	CASSPGDSSYEQYF
TRBJ2-1	TRBV28	-	many	TGTGCCAGCACCTGGGGGGGCCATGAGCAGTTCTTC	CASTWGGHEQFF
TRBJ2-1	TRBV7-9	-	few	TGTGCCAGCAGCTTAGCCCGAGGGAGAGATTATGAGCAGTTCTTC	CASSLARGRDYEQFF
TRBJ2-7	TRBV5-1	TRBD1	many	TGCGCCAGCAGCATAGACAGGGGGAGGACCTACGAGCAGTACTTC	CASSIDRGRTYEQYF
TRBJ2-6	TRBV30	-	many	TGTGCCTTCCCACCTTCTGGGGCCAACGTCCTGACTTTC	CAFPPSGANVLTF
TRBJ2-3	TRBV5-1	-	many	TGCGCCAGCAGCTTTGTAACGGGTGATACGCAGTATTTT	CASSFVTGDTQYF